The 21 T cell receptor delta chains below all came from one sample that was sequenced in a study of γδ T cells in repeated Plasmodium falciparum infection. Flow sorting of PBMC yielded separate Vgamma9/Vdelta2+ and Vdelta2-negative gammadelta T cell populations for bulk repertoire analysis. TCRdb re-called the multiplex PCR reads via CATT. The table includes around 57,000 delta-chain clones, 1.7% detected once. The sequenced sample consisted of gamma-delta T cells from blood. The receptors here all came from a pool of human donors (malaria-infected and uninfected, not separated).

This clone was found a few times. A far larger clone is one nucleotide away, so this likely arose from a read error. The V call is TRDV1, the J call TRDJ1, with D unclear. The J gene, left out of TCRdb, was set here by checking the DNA against germline. Germline lookup yields CDR1 TSWWSYY and CDR2 QGS. V was clipped by 1 base and J by 0 bases, with 15 bases between them. There are 17 residues in the CDR3. The CDR3 bases are TGTGCTCTTGGGGAACGTAAGGGAGCCCAGTACACCGATAAACTCATCTTT. The encoded protein is CALGERKGAQYTDKLIF.

A note on this clone: This likely stems from a read error, as it lies one base from a far larger clone. The same CDR3 is also encoded by other DNA sequences in this sample. The chain is built from TRDV1 and TRDJ1, with 10 nucleotides matching TRDD3. This CDR3 contains 24 residues. Germline CDR1 TSWWSYY, CDR2 QGS. The CDR3 DNA sequence: TGTGCTCTTGGGGAATTAGCCTCCGATACTGGGGGATGCCGGATTAGGAGAGGCACCGATAAACTCATCTTC. The encoded protein is CALGELASDTGGCRIRRGTDKLIF.

With regard to this clone: TCRdb lists the protein of a much larger clone for this DNA, which differs at residue 11, so this is likely a read error; the protein given here is translated from the DNA itself. The rearrangement uses TRDV1 and TRDJ1; 10 nucleotides agree with TRDD3. J was trimmed by 1 base and V by 1 base; bases with no gene match: 9. The CDR3 consists of 18 residues. Germline CDR1 TSWWSYY, CDR2 QGS. This chain's CDR3 is CALGEPPYWGMRTDKLIF. Here the CDR3 DNA reads TGTGCTCTTGGGGAACCTCCGTACTGGGGGATGCGCACCGATAAACTCATCTTT.

The sample holds many counts of this clone. TCRdb pairs this DNA with a much larger clone's protein that differs at residue 10, likely a read error; the protein shown was translated from the DNA. J is TRDJ1 and V is TRDV1; D possibly corresponds to TRDD3 (6 bases). Trimming took 0 bases from V and 3 from J, leaving 14 bases between them. CDR3 length: 16 residues. Per germline, CDR1 TSWWSYY and CDR2 QGS. The CDR3 is CALGELPGGPPDKLIF. CDR3 sequence (DNA): TGTGCTCTTGGGGAACTCCCCGGGGGACCCCCCGATAAACTCATCTTT.

This clone was observed at least ten times. TCRdb pairs this DNA with a much larger clone's protein that differs at residue 6, likely a read error; the protein shown was translated from the DNA. The CDR3 region is CACDTAPVLGDTATDKLIF. The CDR3 DNA is TGTGCCTGTGACACCGCTCCCGTACTGGGGGATACTGCCACCGATAAACTCATCTTT. J is TRDJ1 and V is TRDV2, with 12 positions matching TRDD3. The length of the CDR3 is 19 residues. CDR1 is GEAIGNYY, CDR2 EKD, per germline. Trimming cost V 0 bases and J 1 base; bases outside gene matches: 11.

Concerning this clone: TCRdb's entry gives the protein of a much larger clone, which mismatches this DNA's translation at residue 20, likely from a read error; the protein reported here is translated from the DNA. This rearrangement joins TRDV3 to TRDJ1; TRDD3 matches at 13 bases. No J gene was available from TCRdb, and it was assigned here by a germline match of the DNA. This CDR3 has 24 residues. Germline assignment: CDR1 TVYSNPD and CDR2 GDNSRS (reference sequence). The CDR3 sequence is CALPMSPSTGGYAYPKTYTGKLIF. CDR3 nucleotides: TGTGCCTTACCAATGTCCCCCTCAACTGGGGGATACGCGTATCCAAAAACGTACACCGGTAAACTCATCTTT.

This clone has ten or more counts. This is likely an artifact of a read error, given a far larger clone one base away. CDR3 sequence reads: CALGDPSSLGVHHTDKLIF. Here the CDR3 DNA reads TGTGCTCTTGGGGACCCTAGTAGTCTGGGGGTCCACCACACCGATAAACTCATCTTT. This chain uses TRDV1 with TRDJ1; 7 bases line up with TRDD3. Germline V lookup: CDR1 TSWWSYY, CDR2 QGS. This CDR3 spans 19 amino acids. The ends lost 3 bases at V and 0 bases at J; junction bases unmatched: 16.

Worth noting for this clone: The translation of this DNA and the TCRdb protein of a much larger clone differ at residue 10, probably owing to a read error; the protein shown here is translated from the DNA. J is TRDJ1 and V is TRDV1; the match to TRDD3 covers 10 bases. V dropped 2 bases and J dropped 8; count of bases not matched to a gene: 23. The germline V gene has CDR1 TSWWSYY and CDR2 QGS. The CDR3 is 20 amino acids. CDR3 nucleotide sequence: TGTGCTCTTGGGGAAAATTCCTGCGGCTTTCTCCTGTGGGGGATACAGAAACTCATCTTT. Translating gives CALGENSCGFLLWGIQKLIF.

This clone was seen only a few times. TCRdb shows a much larger clone's protein in place of this DNA's translation, and the two differ at residue 15, likely through a read error; the protein shown is translated from the DNA. The V call is TRDV1, the J call TRDJ1; TRDD3 might be the D (5 bases). The J gene was not available in TCRdb and was assigned here by matching the DNA to germline segments. CDR1 is TSWWSYY, CDR2 QGS, per germline. Trimming took off 0 bases at V and 1 base at J, with 27 bases between the two ends. The CDR3 covers 21 residues. As DNA, the CDR3 is TGTGCTCTTGGGGAACTCCGTTTCTTGTGGGGCATACAACAGTGCACCGATAAACTCATCTTT. This sequence encodes CALGELRFLWGIQQCTDKLIF.

Of note for this clone: TCRdb lists the protein of a much larger clone for this DNA, which differs at residue 18, so this is likely a read error; the protein given here is translated from the DNA itself. The V gene corresponds to TRDV2; no J gene was called; TRDD3 reflects the table's D call only, with no check against the DNA. Per the germline V gene, CDR1 is GEAIGNYY and CDR2 is EKD. CDR3 size: 19 residues. The CDR3 DNA sequence: TGTGCCTGTGACACCGTGCCTGGGGGATACTCCACGTACACCGATAAACTCACCTTT. Translation gives CACDTVPGGYSTYTDKLTF.

This clone was found many times. With a far larger clone one base away, a read error is the likely cause. The sample carries other DNA sequences with the same CDR3. The chain couples TRDV1 to TRDJ1; 13 bases map to TRDD3. The germline V gene encodes CDR1 TSWWSYY and CDR2 QGS. This CDR3 contains 21 residues. The CDR3 nucleotides are TGTGCCCTTGGCAAACGGTCCAACTGGGGGATACGAGGGGGGTACACCGATAAACTCATCTTT. Translating it yields CALGKRSNWGIRGGYTDKLIF.

This clone was counted at least ten times. TCRdb's listed protein matches a much larger clone and diverges from this DNA's translation at residue 9, likely through a read error; the protein shown comes from the DNA. The chain carries TRDV2 and TRDJ1; 8 bases are shared with TRDD3. The V gene end was trimmed by 0 bases and the J gene end by 4 bases; junction bases not matched to a gene: 3. This CDR3 comprises 14 residues. Germline lookup yields CDR1 GEAIGNYY and CDR2 EKD. CDR3 bases: TGTGCCTGTGACACCGGGATACGCGACGATAAACTCATCTTT. Translating gives CACDTGIRDDKLIF.

This clone has only a few counts. TCRdb attributes to this sequence the protein of a much larger clone, which differs from the DNA translation at residue 19; a read error is likely, and the protein displayed is translated from the DNA. The chain recombines TRDV1 with TRDJ1, with 8 bases lining up with TRDD2. Germline trimming cut 3 bases from V and 13 bases from J; bases unmatched to any gene: 34. The CDR3 consists of 21 residues. Per germline, CDR1 TSWWSYY and CDR2 QGS. CDR3 amino acids: CALGDSSYGNGVICVTDKPIF. The CDR3 nucleotides read TGTGCTCTTGGGGACTCTTCCTACGGGAATGGGGTCATATGTGTCACCGATAAGCCCATCTTT.

On this clone: It differs at one base from a far larger clone, so likely a read error. Other DNA sequences in this sample translate to the same CDR3. V gene TRDV1 combines with J gene TRDJ3; 10 bases match TRDD3. Germline V lookup: CDR1 TSWWSYY, CDR2 QGS. The CDR3 is 23 amino acids. The CDR3 nucleotides read TGTGCCCTTGTGGAACGGGACTCCTTCCCAGGGGGATACGACTCCTGGGACACCCGACAGATGTTTTTC. It encodes CALVERDSFPGGYDSWDTRQMFF.

This clone was recorded at least ten times. A junction boundary mismatches the germline segment, possibly from a read error. The rearrangement joins TRDV1 to TRDJ1; TRDD3 matches 8 bases. The germline V gene encodes CDR1 TSWWSYY and CDR2 QGS. The CDR3 length is 22 residues. CDR3 in DNA: TGTGCTCATGGGGAATCTCACGCCCTACGCATTCGGGGGATAGAGGACACCGATAAACTCATCTTT. The encoded protein is CAHGESHALRIRGIEDTDKLIF.

Concerning this clone itself: TCRdb records a much larger clone's protein for this DNA, with a difference at residue 3 that likely arises from a read error; the protein given is the translation of the DNA. J is TRDJ3 and V is TRDV2; 13 positions agree with TRDD3. The J gene, absent from TCRdb, was called here by matching the DNA to germline. The CDR3 spans 21 residues. The germline CDR1 and CDR2 sequences are GEAIGNYY and EKD. The CDR3 DNA reads TGTGCCAGTGACTCCCCGGGAACTGGGGGATACGCGGGATGGGACACCCGACAGATGTTTTTC. It translates to CASDSPGTGGYAGWDTRQMFF.

Remarks on this clone: The TCRdb protein comes from a much larger clone and disagrees with this DNA's translation at residue 3, likely due to a read error; the protein given here is derived from the DNA. This chain links TRAV38-2/DV8 with TRDJ1; perhaps TRDD3 as D (7 bases). The CDR3 is made up of 23 amino acids. Germline CDR1 is TSESDYY and CDR2 is QEAYKQQN. The CDR3 DNA reads TGTGCTCATAGGAGCGCGTCTCCTACGGACTACGGCCCCTGGGGGCCACTGACCGATAAACTCATCTTT. Translating gives CAHRSASPTDYGPWGPLTDKLIF.

This clone was recorded many times. TCRdb's listed protein matches a much larger clone and diverges from this DNA's translation at residue 5, likely through a read error; the protein shown comes from the DNA. The V and J genes are TRDV2 and TRDJ1, with unresolved D. Trimming removed 3 bases from V and 0 bases from J, with 10 bases in between. The CDR3 has 14 amino acids. The germline V gene has CDR1 GEAIGNYY and CDR2 EKD. Written as DNA, the CDR3 is TGTGCCTGTGACCCCTTACTTAACACCGATAAACTCATCTTT. Residues: CACDPLLNTDKLIF.

Ten or more counts support this clone. The TCRdb record carries a much larger clone's protein, which differs from this DNA's translation at residue 5; a read error is the likely cause, and the protein listed here is the DNA translation. This chain links TRDV1 with TRDJ1; 10 bases agree with TRDD3. From germline, CDR1 is TSWWSYY and CDR2 QGS. Losses at the gene ends were 4 bases for V and 3 bases for J; bases not matched to a gene: 35. The CDR3 has 25 amino acids. CDR3 DNA: TGTGCTCTTGGGGGACCCTCTTGGCGAGCCCCTGCGGACAGAGTTTTGGGGGATACATCCGATAAACTCATCTTT. Amino acids: CALGGPSWRAPADRVLGDTSDKLIF.

The chain carries TRDV1 and TRDJ1; TRDD3 aligns across 9 bases. No J gene was available from TCRdb, and it was assigned here by a germline match of the DNA. Per germline, CDR1 TSWWSYY and CDR2 QGS. The CDR3 has 17 amino acids. The J segment lost 3 bases and the V segment lost 6 bases, leaving 14 bases of the junction unmatched. The CDR3 DNA follows: TGTGCTCTTGGTTCCCCCGGAGTCTGGGGGATCCCCGATAAACTCATCTTT. This translates into CALGSPGVWGIPDKLIF.

Concerning this clone: This DNA's translation and the protein TCRdb lists, from a much larger clone, do not match at residue 7, likely due to a read error; the protein shown is translated from the DNA. Other DNA sequences in the sample encode the same CDR3. The chain employs TRDV1 and TRDJ1, with 10 bases matching TRDD3. TCRdb records no J gene; here it was assigned by comparing the DNA to germline. The V gene end was trimmed by 1 base and the J gene end by 0 bases; junction bases not matched to a gene: 14. The CDR3 extends over 20 amino acids. Germline CDR1 TSWWSYY, CDR2 QGS. The CDR3 DNA reads TGTGCTCTTGGGGAACCAATGTACTGGGGGATCCTCCCGTACACCGATAAACTCATCTTT. It specifies CALGEPMYWGILPYTDKLIF.